Here is one T cell receptor beta chain with its context. Repertoires were generated with immunoSEQ multiplex PCR, while TCRdb's copy carries only in-frame clones and drops some. The data contain more than 55,000 clones, roughly 89% of them singletons. The data were obtained in a study of cytomegalovirus exposure and HLA in healthy donors. This CDR3 has 15 residues. Unmatched junction bases numbered 10, after V lost 4 bases and J lost 5 bases. Germline assignment: CDR1 SEHNR and CDR2 FQNEAQ (reference sequence). This sequence originates from a woman under 30 in good health and CMV-seronegative. The chain combines TRBV7-9 with TRBJ2-7, with 8 bases aligning to TRBD1. Sequenced input: PBMCs. This chain's CDR3 is CASSYGQGSSDEQYF. The CDR3 bases are TGTGCCAGCAGCTATGGACAGGGCTCGTCGGACGAGCAGTACTTC.